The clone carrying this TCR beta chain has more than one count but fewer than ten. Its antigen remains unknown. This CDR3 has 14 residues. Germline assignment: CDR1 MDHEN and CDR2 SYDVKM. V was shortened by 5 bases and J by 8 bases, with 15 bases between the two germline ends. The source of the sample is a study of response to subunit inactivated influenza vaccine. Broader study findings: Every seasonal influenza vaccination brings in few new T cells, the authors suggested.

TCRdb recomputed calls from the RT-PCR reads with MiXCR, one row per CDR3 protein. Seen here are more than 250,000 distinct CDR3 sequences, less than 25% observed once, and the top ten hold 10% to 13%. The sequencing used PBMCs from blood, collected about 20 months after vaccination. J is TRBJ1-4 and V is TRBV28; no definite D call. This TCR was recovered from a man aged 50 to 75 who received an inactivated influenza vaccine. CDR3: CASSKGHAGEKLFF. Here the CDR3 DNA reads TGTGCCAGCAGTAAGGGCCACGCGGGGGAAAAACTGTTTTTT.